One and the same sample provided the 25 T cell receptor beta chains below, sequenced in a study of metastatic and nonmetastatic thyroid tumors. Patients underwent thyroid surgery, and none had received any treatment before it. TCRdb called clones again from the PCR reads with MiXCR. The table lists around 20,000 clones, over 25% of them singletons. The sample was adjacent normal tissue. The receptor set was obtained from a female donor with papillary thyroid cancer or a benign thyroid nodule (not recorded which). Some clones in this sample may be carry-over from other donors' samples.

This clone turned up a few times. This chain uses TRBV5-1 with TRBJ2-7; possibly TRBD1 for D (6 bases). CDR3 length: 15 amino acids. CDR1 is SGHRS and CDR2 is YFSETQ in the germline V gene. Trimming pared 0 bases from V and 3 bases from J, leaving 13 bases between. The CDR3 loop reads CASSLGWTESYEQYF. The DNA for the CDR3 is TGCGCCAGCAGCTTGGGCTGGACAGAGAGCTACGAGCAGTACTTC.

The chain joins TRBV6-4 to TRBJ1-5; D not certain. Germline assignment: CDR1 MRHNA and CDR2 SNTAGT. This CDR3 spans 19 amino acids. Deletions cut 3 bases from V and 0 bases from J, with 21 bases between. The CDR3 protein is CASSDRPSNPSNSNQPQHF. For the CDR3, the DNA is TGTGCCAGCAGTGATCGACCCTCGAACCCATCAAATAGCAATCAGCCCCAGCATTTT.

This clone appeared many times. DNA of the CDR3: TGTGCCAGCACCACACTAGCGGGGCTCTACAATGAGCAGTTCTTC. Its translation is CASTTLAGLYNEQFF. The chain recombines TRBV2 with TRBJ2-1; 10 bases line up with TRBD2. The CDR3 runs 15 residues. Germline CDR1 reads SNHLY; CDR2 reads FYNNEI. V lost 7 bases and J lost 3; bases outside the gene matches: 6.

Within the sample, this clone is medium-sized. The chain links TRBV6-1 to TRBJ2-2; D is unresolved. The CDR3 totals 10 residues. Germline lookup yields CDR1 MNHNS and CDR2 SASEGT. Trimming left V 5 bases short and J 10 bases short, with 5 bases between. CDR3 region: CASSLEELFF. The DNA of the CDR3 is TGTGCCAGCAGTTTGGAGGAGCTGTTTTTT.

This clone was seen a handful of times. J is TRBJ2-3 and V is TRBV28; 12 bases are a match to TRBD2. The CDR3 is 16 amino acids. The V and J ends lost 8 bases and 4 bases, in that order; junction bases with no gene match: 10. Germline CDR1 is MDHEN and CDR2 is SYDVKM. The CDR3 DNA reads as TGTGCCAGCGTCCCCGCTAGCGGGAGGGCGTCAGATACGCAGTATTTT. Translation: CASVPASGRASDTQYF.

This clone is medium-sized by share. V and J are TRBV2 and TRBJ2-3, with 8 bases lining up with TRBD1. Trimming removed 5 bases from V and 0 bases from J; junction bases left unmatched: 4. CDR1 SNHLY and CDR2 FYNNEI come from the germline V gene. CDR3 length: 15 residues. The CDR3 region has the DNA TGTGCCAGCAGTCGACAGGGGCATAGCACAGATACGCAGTATTTT. It yields the protein CASSRQGHSTDTQYF. The full variable domain, rest sourced from reference TRBV2 and TRBJ2-3, is EPEVTQTPSHQVTQMGQEVILRCVPISNHLYFYWYRQILGQKVEFLVSFYNNEISEKSEIFDDQFSVERPDGSNFTLKIRSTKLEDSAMYFCASSRQGHSTDTQYFGPGTRLTVL.

This clone was counted at least ten times. The J gene is TRBJ2-2, the V gene TRBV19; no reliable D call. The CDR3 extends over 14 amino acids. The V gene lost 4 bases and the J gene lost 1 base, with 7 bases spanning the gap. Per the germline V gene, CDR1 is LNHDA and CDR2 is SQIVND (reference sequence). The CDR3 is CASSKSKNTGELFF. The CDR3 nucleotides read TGTGCCAGTAGTAAGTCCAAGAACACCGGGGAGCTGTTTTTT.

This clone was counted at least ten times. The V and J genes are TRBV2 and TRBJ2-5; D uncertain. Germline CDR1 is SNHLY and CDR2 is FYNNEI. V gave up 7 bases and J gave up 1 base, with 10 bases separating them. This CDR3 has 13 residues. The CDR3 is CASTYRSQETQYF. CDR3 coding DNA: TGTGCCAGCACTTACAGATCCCAAGAGACCCAGTACTTC.

The chain couples TRBV12-3 or TRBV12-4 to TRBJ1-1; D is undetermined. V was shortened by 8 bases and J by 2 bases, with 9 bases between the two germline ends. CDR3 length: 12 residues. CDR3 sequence: CASPPGNTEAFF. CDR3 DNA sequence: TGTGCCAGCCCCCCAGGTAACACTGAAGCTTTCTTT.

In the case of this clone: This specimen includes other DNA sequences encoding the same CDR3. This chain joins TRBV12-3 or TRBV12-4 and TRBJ1-1; unclear D gene. The CDR3 is made up of 12 amino acids. Trimming removed 4 bases from V and 3 bases from J, with 6 bases in between. Here the CDR3 reads CASSYWDTEAFF. For the CDR3, the DNA is TGTGCCAGCAGTTACTGGGACACTGAAGCTTTCTTT.

In its sample, this clone ranks as medium-sized. V usage is TRBV2 and J usage is TRBJ1-1; D possibly corresponds to TRBD1 (5 bases). The CDR3 extends over 10 amino acids. Trimming stripped 6 bases from V and 11 bases from J, with 10 bases between. Germline V gives CDR1 SNHLY, CDR2 FYNNEI. The CDR3 DNA reads as TGTGCCAGCAGGCAGGGTTTTGCTTTCTTT. Its translation: CASRQGFAFF.

This clone was detected a few times. The V call is TRBV6-1, the J call TRBJ1-4; a weak D match, TRBD1 (5 bases). Germline V gives CDR1 MNHNS, CDR2 SASEGT. The length of the CDR3 is 18 residues. V was pared by 4 bases and J by 5 bases, with 23 bases between. CDR3 region: CASSVFFLATAANEKLFF. Written as DNA, the CDR3 is TGTGCCAGCAGTGTTTTCTTCTTGGCGACAGCCGCGAATGAAAAACTGTTTTTT.

The chain has TRBV2 and TRBJ1-2, with D possibly TRBD1 on 6 matching bases. Trimming pared 6 bases from V and 5 bases from J, leaving 16 bases between. Germline CDR1 SNHLY, CDR2 FYNNEI. There are 14 residues in the CDR3. In DNA, the CDR3 is TGTGCCAGCAGAAGGACAGTTACGACTTATGGCTACACCTTC. Translating it yields CASRRTVTTYGYTF.

This chain connects TRBV28 to TRBJ1-1; D gene ambiguous. V dropped 2 bases and J dropped 8 bases, with 6 bases sitting between them. The CDR3 spans 11 residues. Germline V gives CDR1 MDHEN, CDR2 SYDVKM. CDR3 sequence reads: CASSLGWEAFF. The CDR3 DNA follows: TGTGCCAGCAGTTTAGGGTGGGAAGCTTTCTTT.

This clone was picked up a small number of times. V and J are TRBV12-3 or TRBV12-4 and TRBJ1-4; 10 nucleotides line up with TRBD1. This CDR3 comprises 14 residues. V gave up 6 bases and J gave up 5 bases; unmatched junction bases: 3. The chain's CDR3 is CASRDRGSNEKLFF. In nucleotides, the CDR3 is TGTGCCAGCAGGGACAGGGGGTCAAATGAAAAACTGTTTTTT.

This clone appeared a few times. V and J are TRBV28 and TRBJ1-3, with D unresolved. Deletions cut 3 bases from V and 4 bases from J, with 4 bases between. This CDR3 comprises 12 residues. CDR1 is MDHEN and CDR2 is SYDVKM in the germline V gene. This CDR3 reads CASSFRGNTIYF. DNA of the CDR3: TGTGCCAGCAGTTTTAGGGGAAACACCATATATTTT.

This clone appeared once. The rearrangement joins TRBV20-1 to TRBJ1-6; a possible D gene is TRBD1 (5 bases). The CDR3 length is 15 residues. Trimming stripped 2 bases from V and 4 bases from J, with 12 bases between. Germline CDR1 DFQATT, CDR2 SNEGSKA (reference sequence). CDR3 in amino acids: CSARMLGAYNSPLHF. The CDR3 DNA follows: TGCAGTGCTAGAATGCTCGGGGCGTATAATTCACCCCTCCACTTT.

In regard to this clone: One junction end disagrees with the germline gene, perhaps due to a read error. The chain carries TRBV28 and TRBJ2-5; D uncertain. The J call may be mistaken, given a closer DNA end match to TRBJ2-1. This CDR3 spans 16 amino acids. The V gene's germline CDR1 is MDHEN and CDR2 SYDVKM. This chain's CDR3 is CASSLEAGRAYNEQFF. The DNA for the CDR3 is TGTGCCAGCAGTTTAGAGGCTGGAAGAGCCTATAATGAGCAGTTCTTC.

This clone was observed once. The chain recombines TRBV7-9 with TRBJ2-5, with TRBD1 matching over 8 bases. The CDR3 covers 16 residues. The germline V gene has CDR1 SEHNR and CDR2 FQNEAQ (reference sequence). Trimming took 0 bases from V and 5 from J; bases not matched to a gene: 8. CDR3 amino acids: CASSLARGTGEETQYF. The CDR3 DNA follows: TGTGCCAGCAGCTTAGCCCGCGGGACAGGTGAGGAGACCCAGTACTTC.

CDR3 sequence: CASSFPASGYEQYF. The DNA for the CDR3 is TGTGCCAGCAGTTTTCCGGCTAGCGGGTACGAGCAGTACTTC. The chain combines TRBV28 with TRBJ2-7; 8 nucleotides agree with TRBD2. The CDR3 covers 14 residues. Germline V gives CDR1 MDHEN, CDR2 SYDVKM. The trim removed 3 bases at V and 4 bases at J, leaving 5 bases unmatched.

This clone is termed medium-sized. The V gene is TRBV28, the J gene TRBJ1-2; D gene ambiguous. The CDR3 is made up of 14 amino acids. Germline-derived CDR1 and CDR2 are MDHEN and SYDVKM. The germline V and J ends were trimmed by 10 bases and 2 bases, with 17 bases remaining between them. The DNA for the CDR3 is TGTGCCATAAGGCGGCCTTTAAACAACTATGGCTACACCTTC. It translates to CAIRRPLNNYGYTF.

In this sample, this clone turned up a few times. V and J are TRBV6-5 and TRBJ1-2, with D hard to call. The CDR3 length is 13 residues. CDR1 is MNHEY, CDR2 SVGAGI, per germline. Trimming pared 4 bases from V and 1 base from J, leaving 7 bases between. The CDR3 DNA sequence: TGTGCCAGCAGTTTCGGTTTTAACTATGGCTACACCTTC. This translates into CASSFGFNYGYTF.

DNA of the CDR3: TGTGCCAGCAGTTTGGGGGGAGGGTACCTCAATAATTCACCCCTCCACTTT. It is translated as CASSLGGGYLNNSPLHF. The J gene is TRBJ1-6, the V gene TRBV28, with D possibly matching TRBD1 (5 bases). The V gene lost 3 bases and the J gene lost 5 bases, with 17 bases spanning the gap. The CDR3 is made up of 17 amino acids. Germline V gene sequence: CDR1 MDHEN, CDR2 SYDVKM.

By share, this clone ranks as medium-sized (0.01 to 0.1%). The rearrangement links TRBV28 to TRBJ2-1, with TRBD2 matching over 11 bases. The CDR3 covers 16 residues. The germline V gene has CDR1 MDHEN and CDR2 SYDVKM. Trimming removed 5 bases from V and 6 bases from J; junction bases left unmatched: 9. DNA of the CDR3: TGTGCCAGCAGTCTGACTAGCGGGGACGAATCCAATGAGCAGTTCTTC. Translated, it gives CASSLTSGDESNEQFF. Full variable domain (missing parts from reference TRBV28 and TRBJ2-1): DVKVTQSSRYLVKRTGEKVFLECVQDMDHENMFWYRQDPGLGLRLIYFSYDVKMKEKGDIPEGYSVSREKKERFSLILESASTNQTSMYLCASSLTSGDESNEQFFGPGTRLTVL.

This clone has a handful of counts. The chain has TRBV30 and TRBJ1-2; 10 bases agree with TRBD1. The CDR3 sequence is 15 residues long. The ends lost 4 bases at V and 8 bases at J; junction bases unmatched: 13. Germline V CDR1 and CDR2: GTSNPN, SVGIG (reference sequence). This chain's CDR3 is CAWNLPGTGAGGYTF. The CDR3 nucleotides read TGTGCCTGGAACCTACCGGGGACAGGGGCTGGGGGCTACACCTTC.